Given below is one T cell receptor (beta chain) in context. Its matching antigen is unknown. The data derive from a study of identical twins. Overall study results and limits: Insertions were fewer in abundant cord blood beta clonotypes, whereas memory repertoires showed none of this pattern.

With V trimmed by 1 base and J by 6 bases, 8 bases remained unmatched. The CDR3 sequence is 15 residues long. Looked up from germline, CDR1 is SEHNR and CDR2 is FQNEAQ (reference sequence). cDNA carried unique molecular identifiers, and a universal primer site was added by template switching. TCRdb processed the 5' RACE reads anew with MiXCR; each CDR3 protein has one entry. The table shows 450,000 or so distinct CDR3 sequences, with approximately 24% occurring only once. Another study also made use of these data, one on T cells expressing NK-cell markers. That report adds: Dominance of the CD3+CD56-NKG2C+ fraction by these clonotypes also held in a few donors. It is unclear if expanded NKG2C-expressing clones target HCMV antigens.

The rearrangement joins TRBV7-9 to TRBJ2-7; 8 bases align to TRBD2. The clonotype was recovered from a woman between 18 and 30 years old in good health. Sequenced material: CD4+ T cells sorted from blood. CDR3 in amino acids: CASSLGRAGVSEQYF. The CDR3 nucleotides are TGTGCCAGCAGCTTAGGGCGAGCGGGAGTTAGCGAGCAGTACTTC.